Following are 19 T cell receptor beta chains from one sample sequenced in a study of identical twins. TCRdb ran MiXCR on the 5' RACE reads and lists one entry per CDR3 protein. Counted here are roughly 710,000 distinct CDR3 sequences, 5.5% to 6.5% occurring once; the ten biggest clones make up around 1.7%. The sequencing sample was made of naive T cells sorted from blood. These TCRs come from a man younger than 35 in good health.

The chain carries TRBV20-1 and TRBJ2-1, with 7 bases fitting TRBD2. The CDR3 extends over 14 amino acids. The ends lost 5 bases at V and 0 bases at J; junction bases unmatched: 4. From germline, CDR1 is DFQATT and CDR2 SNEGSKA (reference sequence). This chain's CDR3 is CSASSGISYNEQFF. The CDR3 DNA reads as TGCAGTGCTTCCAGCGGGATCTCCTACAATGAGCAGTTCTTC.

This clonotype was recorded many times. V usage is TRBV28 and J usage is TRBJ1-2; D not certain. The CDR3 is 16 amino acids. Germline loops: CDR1 MDHEN, CDR2 SYDVKM. V was cut by 7 bases and J by 0 bases, with 18 bases left in between. The CDR3 is CASTRDTTLANYGYTF. CDR3 DNA sequence: TGTGCCAGCACGAGAGACACTACCCTAGCTAACTATGGCTACACCTTC.

V usage is TRBV7-2 and J usage is TRBJ2-1, with D perhaps matching TRBD2 (5 bases). V gave up 1 base and J gave up 3 bases, with 13 bases separating them. The V gene's germline CDR1 is SGHTA and CDR2 FQGNSA. The CDR3 spans 16 residues. CDR3 protein: CASSLEGGGGYNEQFF. CDR3 DNA: TGTGCCAGCAGCTTAGAGGGCGGAGGCGGCTACAATGAGCAGTTCTTC. The full variable domain, in which reference TRBV7-2 and TRBJ2-1 provide the parts outside the CDR3, is GAGVSQSPSNKVTEKGKDVELRCDPISGHTALYWYRQSLGQGLEFLIYFQGNSAPDKSGLPSDRFSAERTGGSVSTLTIQRTQQEDSAVYLCASSLEGGGGYNEQFFGPGTRLTVL.

This clonotype was seen ten or more times. The V gene is TRBV5-1, the J gene TRBJ2-5; 13 bases are a match to TRBD2. The germline V gene has CDR1 SGHRS and CDR2 YFSETQ. The CDR3 has 15 residues. The trim removed 4 bases at V and 3 bases at J, leaving 3 bases unmatched. This CDR3 reads CASSRTSGREETQYF. CDR3 nucleotides: TGCGCCAGCAGCCGGACTAGCGGGAGAGAAGAGACCCAGTACTTC.

V and J are TRBV11-3 and TRBJ2-3; no clear D. V gave up 3 bases and J gave up 0 bases, with 13 bases separating them. The germline CDR1 and CDR2 sequences are SGHNT and YENEEA. The CDR3 spans 16 residues. CDR3 sequence: CASSFGVGLSTDTQYF. Written as DNA, the CDR3 is TGTGCCAGCAGCTTTGGGGTCGGCCTTAGCACAGATACGCAGTATTTT.

This chain links TRBV12-3 or TRBV12-4 with TRBJ2-7; D is ambiguous. V was shortened by 8 bases and J by 5 bases, with 19 bases between the two germline ends. The CDR3 extends over 14 amino acids. CDR3 amino acids: CASGTKRSQDEQYF. The CDR3 region has the DNA TGTGCCAGCGGTACGAAGAGGAGTCAGGACGAGCAGTACTTC.

This clonotype turned up a few times. The V call is TRBV20-1, the J call TRBJ1-2, with D possibly matching TRBD1 (6 bases). Trimming removed 3 bases from V and 8 bases from J, with 16 bases in between. Germline lookup yields CDR1 DFQATT and CDR2 SNEGSKA (reference sequence). The CDR3 has 13 amino acids. The CDR3 DNA reads as TGCAGTGCTAGCCGGGACACCACTCAGGGCTACACCTTC. It is translated as CSASRDTTQGYTF.

As for this clonotype: With a much larger clone just one base away, this may be a read error. V gene TRBV29-1 combines with J gene TRBJ2-7; 7 bases match TRBD1. Looked up from germline, CDR1 is SQVTM and CDR2 is ANQGSEA. This CDR3 has 13 amino acids. As DNA, the CDR3 is TGCAGCGTTGCCCGGACAGGCGTGTACGAGCAGCACTTC. Its protein is CSVARTGVYEQHF.

In its sample, this clonotype was seen a few times. V and J are TRBV4-1 and TRBJ2-7; TRBD1 matches at 9 bases. Trimming removed 4 bases from V and 0 bases from J; junction bases left unmatched: 4. Germline values: CDR1 MGHRA, CDR2 YSYEKL. CDR3 length: 15 residues. The CDR3 coding sequence is TGCGCCAGCAGCCCTCGACAGGGGGGCTCCTACGAGCAGTACGTC. It is translated as CASSPRQGGSYEQYV.

At least ten counts were recorded for this clonotype. The V gene is TRBV4-2, the J gene TRBJ1-3; no clear D gene. Trimming left V 3 bases short and J 8 bases short, with 20 bases between. This CDR3 contains 16 residues. Germline CDR1 reads LGHNA; CDR2 reads YNFKEQ. The CDR3 here is CASSQTGSSVEHTIYF. The CDR3 coding sequence is TGTGCCAGCAGCCAGACCGGTTCGTCGGTCGAGCACACCATATATTTT.

The chain is built from TRBV12-3 or TRBV12-4 and TRBJ2-7; TRBD1 might be the D (6 bases). V was trimmed by 6 bases and J by 4 bases, leaving 13 bases between them. CDR3 length equals 13 residues. CDR3 amino acids: CASRPGHPYEQYF. DNA for the CDR3: TGTGCCAGCAGACCGGGACATCCTTACGAGCAGTACTTC.

This clonotype was recorded at least ten times. The V call is TRBV5-6, the J call TRBJ2-1; the match to TRBD1 covers 9 bases. CDR1 is SGHDT and CDR2 is YYEEEE in the germline V gene. V gave up 4 bases and J gave up 6 bases; unmatched junction bases: 8. The CDR3 is 15 residues long. CDR3 in DNA: TGTGCCAGCAGCCCCGGGACAGGGAATGTCAATGAGCAGTTCTTC. Translation gives CASSPGTGNVNEQFF.

This clonotype has only a few counts. In DNA form, the CDR3 reads TGTGCCAGCAGTTGGGGGGCTAGCGGGACCCGCACAGATACGCAGTATTTT. Protein: CASSWGASGTRTDTQYF. The chain employs TRBV28 and TRBJ2-3, with 9 positions matching TRBD2. CDR3 length: 17 amino acids. V was pared by 4 bases and J by 1 base, with 9 bases of the junction left unmatched. CDR1 MDHEN and CDR2 SYDVKM come from the germline V gene.

The table lists this clonotype with a few counts. The chain couples TRBV6-2 or TRBV6-3 to TRBJ2-3; D perhaps matches TRBD1 (6 bases). The CDR3 has 15 residues. With 7 bases removed from V and 3 bases from J, the gap between germline ends came to 17 bases. Germline V gene data show CDR1 as MNHEY and CDR2 as SVGEGT. CDR3 sequence reads: CASIRSGASTDTQYF. In nucleotides, the CDR3 is TGTGCCAGCATCCGCTCAGGGGCGAGTACAGATACGCAGTATTTT.

This clonotype was counted ten times or more. The gene calls are TRBV14 and TRBJ2-1, with D tentatively TRBD1 (5 bases). There are 15 residues in the CDR3. Germline V gene data show CDR1 as SGHDN and CDR2 as FVKESK. V was clipped by 0 bases and J by 4 bases, with 10 bases between them. The CDR3 DNA follows: TGTGCCAGCAGCCAAGACACAGGAATTTACAATGAGCAGTTCTTC. Translation gives CASSQDTGIYNEQFF.

V and J are TRBV5-1 and TRBJ2-7; 9 nucleotides align to TRBD2. V trimming: 3 bases; J trimming: 5 bases; junction bases outside the gene matches: 3. The germline CDR1 and CDR2 sequences are SGHRS and YFSETQ. The CDR3 covers 13 residues. CDR3 nucleotides: TGCGCCAGCAGCTCCGGGACTAGCAACGAGCAGTACTTC. Its protein is CASSSGTSNEQYF.

The table lists this clonotype with many counts. The V gene is TRBV5-5, the J gene TRBJ1-3; D unclear. In germline, CDR1 is SGHKS, CDR2 YYEKEE (reference sequence). This CDR3 is built from 15 residues. Deletions cut 1 base from V and 1 base from J, with 9 bases between. For the CDR3, the DNA is TGTGCCAGCAGCTTGCTACGGGTATCTGGAAACACCATATATTTT. Its protein is CASSLLRVSGNTIYF.

This rearrangement joins TRBV5-1 to TRBJ2-2, with D unclear. The CDR3 sequence is 15 residues long. Germline V lookup: CDR1 SGHRS, CDR2 YFSETQ. V lost 1 base and J 4 bases, leaving 11 bases between the germline ends. CDR3 sequence: CASSLIVGSTGELFF. The CDR3 DNA follows: TGCGCCAGCAGCTTGATAGTGGGGTCCACCGGGGAGCTGTTTTTT.

This clonotype was recorded at least ten times. The chain joins TRBV28 to TRBJ2-3; D gene unclear. This CDR3 is 16 amino acids long. Trimming took off 5 bases at V and 0 bases at J, with 15 bases between the two ends. CDR1 is MDHEN and CDR2 is SYDVKM in the germline V gene. CDR3 loop: CASSDVFLASTDTQYF. The CDR3 coding sequence is TGTGCCAGCAGTGACGTTTTCTTGGCTAGCACAGATACGCAGTATTTT. The whole variable domain, remainder taken from reference TRBV28 and TRBJ2-3, is DVKVTQSSRYLVKRTGEKVFLECVQDMDHENMFWYRQDPGLGLRLIYFSYDVKMKEKGDIPEGYSVSREKKERFSLILESASTNQTSMYLCASSDVFLASTDTQYFGPGTRLTVL.